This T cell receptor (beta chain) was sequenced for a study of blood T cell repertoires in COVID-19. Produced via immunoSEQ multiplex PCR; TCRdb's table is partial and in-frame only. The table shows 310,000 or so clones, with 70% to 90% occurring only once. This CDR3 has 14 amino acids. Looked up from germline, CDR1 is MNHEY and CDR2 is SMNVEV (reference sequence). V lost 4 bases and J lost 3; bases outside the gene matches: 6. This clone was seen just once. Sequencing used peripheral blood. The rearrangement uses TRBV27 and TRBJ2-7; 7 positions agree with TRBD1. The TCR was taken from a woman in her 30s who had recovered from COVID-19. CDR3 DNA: TGTGCCAGCAGTTCCGGGACAGCCTACTACGAGCAGTACTTC. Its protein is CASSSGTAYYEQYF.